A single sample is the source of the 27 T cell receptor beta chains below, sequenced in a study of CD4+ T cells in melanoma. TCRdb's table, derived via immunoSEQ multiplex PCR, lists solely in-frame clones and lacks some. The table records about 120,000 clones, approximately 92% of them present only once. Sequencing was done on a sample of peripheral blood. The receptors here all came from a human donor with melanoma.

V usage is TRBV18 and J usage is TRBJ1-5, with 12 bases identical to TRBD1. This CDR3 is 15 amino acids long. V was pared by 8 bases and J by 5 bases, with 7 bases of the junction left unmatched. Germline CDR1 and CDR2: KGHSH and LQKENI. The CDR3 DNA follows: TGTGCCAGCGCTCGGGACAGGGGGCAAGATCAGCCCCAGCATTTT. Translating gives CASARDRGQDQPQHF.

The chain uses TRBV7-9 and TRBJ2-7, with D perhaps TRBD2 (6 bases). The V end was cut by 5 bases, the J end by 5 bases, with 19 bases between. CDR1 and CDR2 (germline): SEHNR, FQNEAQ (reference sequence). The CDR3 loop spans 15 amino acids. CDR3 coding DNA: TGTGCCAGCAGCAAACACGACTTCCCGGGGGACGAGCAGTACTTC. The encoded protein is CASSKHDFPGDEQYF.

The chain combines TRBV2 with TRBJ1-1; 9 positions match TRBD1. Trimming took 4 bases from V and 4 from J; bases not matched to a gene: 1. CDR3 length: 13 amino acids. CDR1 and CDR2 (germline): SNHLY, FYNNEI. The CDR3 protein is CASSGQGGTEAFF. The CDR3 DNA is TGTGCCAGCAGTGGACAGGGGGGCACTGAAGCTTTCTTT.

This sequence joins TRBV19 and TRBJ2-7, with TRBD2 matching 9 bases. The CDR3 consists of 15 residues. Germline loops: CDR1 LNHDA, CDR2 SQIVND (reference sequence). The junction had 9 bases not matched to a gene; V was cut back by 6 bases and J by 3 bases. CDR3 bases: TGTGCCAGTAGACCGTCTAGCGGGGTTGGCTACGAGCAGTACTTC. This encodes CASRPSSGVGYEQYF.

The rearrangement links TRBV5-6 to TRBJ2-7, with TRBD1 matching 7 bases. The CDR3 sequence is 14 residues long. Germline V CDR1 and CDR2: SGHDT, YYEEEE. V shed 6 bases, J shed 2 bases, and the junction held 8 bases outside the gene matches. DNA of the CDR3: TGTGCCAGCATCCCCCGGGACAGAGCCTACGAGCAGTACTTC. Its protein is CASIPRDRAYEQYF.

The chain employs TRBV5-5 and TRBJ2-5, with 7 nucleotides matching TRBD2. The V and J ends lost 0 bases and 4 bases, in that order; junction bases with no gene match: 9. Germline V gene sequence: CDR1 SGHKS, CDR2 YYEKEE (reference sequence). There are 16 residues in the CDR3. The CDR3 region is CASSLEGGSGGETQYF. The CDR3 DNA sequence: TGTGCCAGCAGCTTGGAAGGCGGGAGTGGGGGAGAGACCCAGTACTTC.

This clone was recorded once. The CDR3 is CASSLSQEGNSPLHF. CDR3 in DNA: TGTGCCAGCAGTTTATCCCAGGAGGGAAATTCACCCCTCCACTTT. This chain links TRBV28 with TRBJ1-6; no definite D call. Trimming took off 1 base at V and 7 bases at J, with 11 bases between the two ends. CDR1 MDHEN and CDR2 SYDVKM come from the germline V gene. This CDR3 spans 15 amino acids.

This chain connects TRBV18 to TRBJ1-2; D remains ambiguous. This CDR3 has 11 amino acids. CDR1 is KGHSH and CDR2 is LQKENI in the germline V gene. V lost 6 bases and J 7 bases, leaving 9 bases between the germline ends. CDR3 residues: CASSSGVGYTF. Written as DNA, the CDR3 is TGTGCCAGCTCGAGCGGGGTTGGCTACACCTTC.

V is TRBV27 and J is TRBJ2-7; TRBD2 agrees at 13 bases. The CDR3 sequence is 21 residues long. With V trimmed by 5 bases and J by 0 bases, 19 bases remained unmatched. CDR1 is MNHEY, CDR2 SMNVEV, per germline (reference sequence). CDR3 region: CASSLFGQGGLAGLGSYEQYF. The CDR3 DNA reads TGTGCCAGCAGTCTATTTGGACAGGGGGGACTAGCGGGATTGGGCTCCTACGAGCAGTACTTC.

The V and J genes are TRBV6-1 and TRBJ1-1; D is ambiguous. The length of the CDR3 is 14 residues. With 1 base removed from V and 1 base from J, the gap between germline ends came to 7 bases. Germline CDR1 is MNHNS and CDR2 is SASEGT. The CDR3 loop reads CASSEGRGNTEAFF. The CDR3 region has the DNA TGTGCCAGCAGTGAAGGAAGAGGGAACACTGAAGCTTTCTTT.

V gene TRBV7-3 combines with J gene TRBJ2-3, with 7 bases lining up with TRBD1. The CDR3 is made up of 15 amino acids. V shed 4 bases, J shed 1 base, and the junction held 5 bases outside the gene matches. The germline gives CDR1 SGHTA, CDR2 FQGTGA. CDR3 sequence (DNA): TGTGCCAGCAGCTCCCAAGGGGGCCGCACAGATACGCAGTATTTT. Its protein product is CASSSQGGRTDTQYF.

The V call is TRBV14, the J call TRBJ2-1; unclear D gene. The CDR3 runs 14 residues. Germline V gene data show CDR1 as SGHDN and CDR2 as FVKESK. V lost 3 bases and J 9 bases, leaving 15 bases between the germline ends. The CDR3 sequence is CASSQRRASSEQFF. In nucleotides, the CDR3 is TGTGCCAGCAGCCAGAGAAGGGCCTCCAGTGAGCAGTTCTTC.

The chain combines TRBV19 with TRBJ1-1; no clear D. Germline V gene lookup returns CDR1 LNHDA and CDR2 SQIVND (reference sequence). The CDR3 consists of 14 residues. The V end was cut by 1 base, the J end by 0 bases, with 6 bases between. The CDR3 sequence: CASSIGAMNTEAFF. CDR3 in DNA: TGTGCCAGTAGTATAGGGGCTATGAACACTGAAGCTTTCTTT.

Only one count was recorded for this clone. The J gene is TRBJ2-2, the V gene TRBV6-5, with a possible D match to TRBD1 (5 bases). Germline V lookup: CDR1 MNHEY, CDR2 SVGAGI. V lost 3 bases and J 2 bases, leaving 13 bases between the germline ends. This CDR3 region has 16 residues. CDR3 loop: CASSYLDSYNTGELFF. The CDR3 DNA follows: TGTGCCAGCAGTTATCTTGACAGCTATAACACCGGGGAGCTGTTTTTT.

The chain carries TRBV5-1 and TRBJ2-1; 13 nucleotides align to TRBD2. Unmatched junction bases numbered 6, after V lost 4 bases and J lost 5 bases. This CDR3 region has 16 residues. The germline gives CDR1 SGHRS, CDR2 YFSETQ. In nucleotides, the CDR3 is TGCGCCAGCAGCGCATCGGGACTAGCGGGAAACAATGAGCAGTTCTTC. This codes for CASSASGLAGNNEQFF. The variable domain in full, completed from reference TRBV5-1 and TRBJ2-1, reads KAGVTQTPRYLIKTRGQQVTLSCSPISGHRSVSWYQQTPGQGLQFLFEYFSETQRNKGNFPGRFSGRQFSNSRSEMNVSTLELGDSALYLCASSASGLAGNNEQFFGPGTRLTVL.

The V and J genes are TRBV4-1 and TRBJ2-2; D gene unclear. The CDR3 contains 17 residues. Germline loops: CDR1 MGHRA, CDR2 YSYEKL. The germline V and J ends were trimmed by 1 base and 4 bases, with 16 bases remaining between them. The CDR3 DNA follows: TGCGCCAGCAGCCAAGCACCGAAAAAGACTGGCACCGGGGAGCTGTTTTTT. Protein: CASSQAPKKTGTGELFF.

The chain employs TRBV27 and TRBJ2-5; possibly TRBD1 for D (5 bases). From germline, CDR1 is MNHEY and CDR2 SMNVEV (reference sequence). There are 13 residues in the CDR3. Trimming cost V 5 bases and J 7 bases, with 14 bases left between them. The DNA of the CDR3 is TGTGCCAGCAGTGCGACAGTTTGGGGGACCCAGTACTTC. Translated, it gives CASSATVWGTQYF.

The chain combines TRBV2 with TRBJ2-3, with TRBD1 matching 8 bases. CDR1 and CDR2 (germline): SNHLY, FYNNEI. J gave up 11 bases and V 3 bases, and 13 bases lay outside the gene matches. The CDR3 contains 15 residues. The CDR3 reads CASSDAGGGRGGQYF. In DNA form, the CDR3 reads TGTGCCAGCAGTGATGCAGGGGGCGGGCGTGGGGGGCAGTATTTT.

V usage is TRBV9 and J usage is TRBJ2-5, with 9 bases lining up with TRBD1. The CDR3 is made up of 15 amino acids. Germline V lookup: CDR1 SGDLS, CDR2 YYNGEE. V was pared by 1 base and J by 5 bases, with 6 bases of the junction left unmatched. The chain's CDR3 is CASSVTGGEGETQYF. CDR3 nucleotide sequence: TGTGCCAGCAGCGTAACAGGGGGCGAAGGGGAGACCCAGTACTTC.

The chain uses TRBV28 and TRBJ1-5; D is perhaps TRBD1 (5 bases). V lost 8 bases and J lost 11, with 16 bases in between. Germline CDR1 MDHEN, CDR2 SYDVKM. The CDR3 has 12 amino acids. CDR3 sequence reads: CASDAWGIAQHF. The DNA of the CDR3 is TGTGCCAGCGACGCTTGGGGGATAGCCCAGCATTTT.

This clone was detected a few times. V gene TRBV7-3 combines with J gene TRBJ2-6, with TRBD1 matching 8 bases. The CDR3 covers 18 residues. The V gene end was trimmed by 5 bases and the J gene end by 1 base; junction bases not matched to a gene: 10. From germline, CDR1 is SGHTA and CDR2 FQGTGA. The CDR3 is CASSATGTGFSGANVLTF. The CDR3 nucleotides read TGTGCCAGCAGCGCCACCGGGACAGGCTTTTCTGGGGCCAACGTCCTGACTTTC.

The chain is built from TRBV18 and TRBJ2-7, with 9 bases aligning to TRBD1. The CDR3 length is 17 residues. Germline V gene data show CDR1 as KGHSH and CDR2 as LQKENI. The trim removed 3 bases at V and 3 bases at J, leaving 12 bases unmatched. In DNA form, the CDR3 reads TGTGCCAGCTCACCTCGTTTACCGGGACAGGGAGGCTACGAGCAGTACTTC. It codes for CASSPRLPGQGGYEQYF.

Details on this clone: At the DNA level, this CDR3 is encoded by other sequences in the same sample as well. Here the CDR3 DNA reads TGCGCCAGCAGCTTGCAGGGTAACTATGGCTACACCTTC. It translates to CASSLQGNYGYTF. The chain recombines TRBV5-1 with TRBJ1-2, with a weak D call TRBD1 (5 bases). Germline loops: CDR1 SGHRS, CDR2 YFSETQ. The CDR3 loop spans 13 amino acids. The germline V and J ends were trimmed by 1 base and 1 base, with 5 bases remaining between them.

This chain links TRBV4-1 with TRBJ2-5; D is perhaps TRBD1 (5 bases). The CDR3 length is 16 residues. V lost 3 bases and J lost 0, with 14 bases in between. Germline loops: CDR1 MGHRA, CDR2 YSYEKL. The chain's CDR3 is CASSQRPGMYQETQYF. CDR3 in DNA: TGCGCCAGCAGCCAGCGGCCAGGGATGTACCAAGAGACCCAGTACTTC.

J is TRBJ2-5 and V is TRBV30, with TRBD1 identical over 7 bases. This CDR3 is built from 13 residues. V lost 4 bases and J lost 1; bases outside the gene matches: 3. Germline CDR1 reads GTSNPN; CDR2 reads SVGIG (reference sequence). The CDR3 nucleotides are TGTGCCTGGACCAGGGGGACCCAAGAGACCCAGTACTTC. This gives the protein CAWTRGTQETQYF.

CDR3 protein: CASLDSGKETQYF. CDR3 in DNA: TGCGCCAGCCTGGATAGCGGGAAAGAGACCCAGTACTTC. The chain carries TRBV10-2 and TRBJ2-5, with TRBD2 matching 8 bases. The V segment lost 8 bases and the J segment 3 bases; nucleotides outside the gene matches: 5. This CDR3 contains 13 residues. Germline V lookup: CDR1 WSHSY, CDR2 SAAADI.

This sequence joins TRBV6-1 and TRBJ2-2, with TRBD2 matching 7 bases. Germline assignment: CDR1 MNHNS and CDR2 SASEGT. The V and J ends lost 0 bases and 6 bases, in that order; junction bases with no gene match: 4. The CDR3 is 15 amino acids. As DNA, the CDR3 is TGTGCCAGCAGTGAAGCGTTGGGGGGGGCCGGGGAGCTGTTTTTT. The encoded protein is CASSEALGGAGELFF.